This T cell receptor (beta chain) was found in a study of shared clonotypes between healthy human individuals. Sequencing was performed with immunoSEQ multiplex PCR; in TCRdb, only in-frame clones are kept and a portion is missing. Of about 1,500,000 clones listed, roughly 97% were seen once; the top ten hold about 1.2%. Study results and caveats: Relative to memory subsets, naive subsets generally showed larger estimated richness. Sequencing depth was a factor that was expected to affect clonotype sharing among donors. The naive CD4 repertoires of a few donors were compared, and roughly 5% of clonotypes were shared.

To note about this clone: As yet, its antigen is unknown.

Germline V CDR1 and CDR2: SGDLS, YYNGEE. CDR3 length: 14 amino acids. V was clipped by 0 bases and J by 3 bases, with 9 bases between them. The specimen was naive CD4+ T cells sorted from blood. Subset: CD45RA+ positively selected. The TCR was taken from a man between 25 and 39 years old in good health. The chain links TRBV9 to TRBJ1-1; D ambiguous. CDR3 sequence: CASSVAPVDTEAFF. CDR3 bases: TGTGCCAGCAGCGTAGCCCCCGTTGACACTGAAGCTTTCTTT.